The clone carrying this T cell receptor (beta chain) was seen more than once but under ten times. Its antigen is not known. The sample belongs to a study of T cell repertoires in cytomegalovirus infection. Study-level findings and limits: Clonotype analysis showed dominance of the ex vivo response by HLA-C-restricted CMV-specific TCR beta clonotypes. Summed public TCR beta family frequency identified CMV carriers bearing the relevant HLA.

Germline loops: CDR1 LNHDA, CDR2 SQIVND (reference sequence). Trimming cost V 1 base and J 7 bases, with 15 bases left between them. The CDR3 covers 15 residues. TCRdb analysed the reads with MiXCR anew, one entry per CDR3 protein. The sample contains 200,000 to 250,000 distinct CDR3 sequences, around 12% of which appear only once. The receptor was derived from a human donor in good health (CMV status not recorded). Some clones in this sample may be carry-over from other donors' samples. The rearrangement uses TRBV19 and TRBJ2-3; a weak D match, TRBD1 (5 bases). The sample was PBMCs. The CDR3 protein is CASSIGQPLPNTQYF. Here the CDR3 DNA reads TGTGCCAGTAGTATAGGACAGCCGCTACCGAATACGCAGTATTTT. Combining the CDR3 with reference TRBV19 and TRBJ2-3 gives the whole variable domain DGGITQSPKYLFRKEGQNVTLSCEQNLNHDAMYWYRQDPGQGLRLIYYSQIVNDFQKGDIAEGYSVSREKKESFPLTVTSAQKNPTAFYLCASSIGQPLPNTQYFGPGTRLTVL.